Sequencing of this TCR beta chain was carried out in a study of CD8 T cells in ankylosing spondylitis. This clonotype has a count of ten or more. The antigen remains undetermined. TCRdb re-analysed the 5' RACE reads in MiXCR, keeping a single row per CDR3 protein. The repertoire includes about 120,000 distinct CDR3 sequences, roughly an eighth of them detected once, and around 3% sits in the top ten. The V gene lost 8 bases and the J gene lost 0 bases, with 11 bases spanning the gap. Germline V gene data show CDR1 as MDHEN and CDR2 as SYDVKM. This CDR3 region has 13 residues. General study points: From matched ankylosing spondylitis synovial fluid, disease-linked clones were reportedly recovered at significantly enriched levels.

The source is a female donor with ankylosing spondylitis or in good health (not recorded which). The sequenced sample consisted of blood, either unsorted or a sorted T cell fraction (not recorded which). V gene TRBV28 combines with J gene TRBJ2-7; D may be TRBD1 (6 bases). Here the CDR3 DNA reads TGTGCCAGCCTCGGACAGTACTCCTACGAGCAGTACTTC. Protein product: CASLGQYSYEQYF.